Reported below is one TCR beta chain. The antigen is undetermined. Pooled in the analysis were second doses at about 4 or about 12 weeks. This entry is derived from a study of T cell responses to AZD1222 COVID-19 vaccine. Broader study findings: Nearly half of spike-specific TCRs reportedly go after variant regions that carry no mutations. Across the whole spike, CD4 TCRs peaked at regions 160-218 and 743-854. Compared with day 0, the breadth and depth of the Spike-specific TCR repertoire rose significantly after two doses of AZD1222.

This CDR3 is built from 11 residues. Germline values: CDR1 MNHEY, CDR2 SVGAGI. The V end lost 11 bases, the J end lost 1 base, and 8 bases lay between the germline ends. Method: immunoSEQ multiplex PCR; TCRdb's copy keeps in-frame clones and lacks some. The data show tens of thousands of clones, with roughly nine tenths seen just once and approximately 8.6% held by the top ten. V and J are TRBV6-5 and TRBJ1-1, with D maybe TRBD1 (6 bases). This specimen consisted of peripheral blood, obtained 28 days after the second AZD1222 dose. This TCR was recovered from an adult who received the AZD1222 COVID-19 vaccine. The CDR3 coding sequence is TGTGCCGGGGGCAGGAACACTGAAGCTTTCTTT. Amino acids: CAGGRNTEAFF.